Following are 20 T cell receptor beta chains from one sample sequenced in a study of blood T cell repertoires in COVID-19 (dated by TCRdb to between 2020 and 2021). The library came from the immunoSEQ multiplex PCR assay. TCRdb carries this immuneACCESS record with in-frame sequences only. Its versions omit some clonotypes, under half of them owing to an unresolved V gene in the studies checked, with the rest unexplained. Recorded for this sample are around 300,000 clones; almost 90% of them occurred a single time. 2.5% to 3.5% of the sample comes from the top ten. The material sequenced was peripheral blood. The source of these receptors is a woman between 25 and 40 years old with COVID-19, enrolled during active disease.

This chain uses TRBV6-6 with TRBJ1-2; maybe TRBD1 (5 bases). V lost 5 bases, J lost 6 bases, and 16 bases lay in between. Germline V CDR1 and CDR2: MNHNY, SVGAGI (reference sequence). The CDR3 is 14 residues long. The CDR3 region is CASSTGGAGDGYTF. CDR3 sequence (DNA): TGTGCCAGCAGTACGGGTGGGGCAGGCGATGGCTACACCTTC.

The chain joins TRBV9 to TRBJ1-1; D is uncertain. The CDR3 is made up of 13 amino acids. With 0 bases removed from V and 4 bases from J, the gap between germline ends came to 7 bases. Germline V gene lookup returns CDR1 SGDLS and CDR2 YYNGEE. The CDR3 loop reads CASSVATGTEAFF. In DNA form, the CDR3 reads TGTGCCAGCAGCGTAGCTACGGGCACTGAAGCTTTCTTT.

The gene calls are TRBV3-1 (or the pseudogene TRBV3-2) and TRBJ2-7; perhaps TRBD2 as D (5 bases). This CDR3 is 14 amino acids long. The V gene lost 2 bases and the J gene lost 6 bases, with 14 bases spanning the gap. In germline, CDR1 is LGHDT, CDR2 YNNKEL (reference sequence). CDR3 sequence: CASSQHSTRAEQYF. The CDR3 DNA sequence: TGTGCCAGCAGCCAACATTCCACTAGGGCCGAGCAGTACTTC.

The chain combines TRBV15 with TRBJ1-1, with D unclear. V lost 3 bases and J lost 11, with 16 bases in between. The germline V gene has CDR1 LNHNV and CDR2 YYDKDF (reference sequence). The CDR3 is made up of 13 amino acids. This CDR3 is CATSSSGSIPAFF. CDR3 sequence (DNA): TGTGCCACCAGCAGCTCAGGATCCATCCCGGCTTTCTTT.

This clone was seen ten or more times. The CDR3, as DNA: TGTGCCAGCAGCTTGATCGGGATGAATTCACCCCTCCACTTT. Translating it yields CASSLIGMNSPLHF. This sequence joins TRBV7-3 and TRBJ1-6; D uncertain. V shed 3 bases and J shed 7 bases, with 10 bases lying between them. Per the germline V gene, CDR1 is SGHTA and CDR2 is FQGTGA. The CDR3 runs to 14 residues.

This chain links TRBV7-3 with TRBJ2-1; 9 nucleotides match TRBD2. V gave up 1 base and J gave up 5 bases; unmatched junction bases: 6. In germline, CDR1 is SGHTA, CDR2 FQGTGA. This CDR3 is 16 amino acids long. This chain's CDR3 is CASSLNPSGIDNEQFF. CDR3 coding DNA: TGTGCCAGCAGCTTAAATCCTAGCGGGATAGACAATGAGCAGTTCTTC.

The CDR3 DNA follows: TGTGCCAGCAGTGAATCCCCAGCAGGGGGTTATGAAAAACTGTTTTTT. This sequence encodes CASSESPAGGYEKLFF. The gene calls are TRBV2 and TRBJ1-4; 7 bases line up with TRBD1. The V and J ends lost 2 bases and 6 bases, in that order; junction bases with no gene match: 9. Germline CDR1 and CDR2: SNHLY and FYNNEI. The CDR3 is 16 amino acids.

The chain uses TRBV19 and TRBJ2-7; TRBD1 aligns across 7 bases. J gave up 0 bases and V 1 base, and 0 bases lay outside the gene matches. Looked up from germline, CDR1 is LNHDA and CDR2 is SQIVND (reference sequence). This CDR3 region has 14 residues. The CDR3, as DNA: TGTGCCAGTAGTATAGGGGACAGCTCCTACGAGCAGTACTTC. Translated, it gives CASSIGDSSYEQYF.

This chain joins TRBV5-1 and TRBJ2-3, with 8 bases that match TRBD1. Germline assignment: CDR1 SGHRS and CDR2 YFSETQ. This CDR3 has 13 residues. J lost 3 bases, V lost 9 bases, and 6 bases had no gene match. The CDR3 spells CATSTGDTDTQYF. The CDR3 nucleotides are TGCGCCACCTCGACAGGGGATACAGATACGCAGTATTTT. The entire variable domain, with the rest obtained from reference TRBV5-1 and TRBJ2-3, is as follows: KAGVTQTPRYLIKTRGQQVTLSCSPISGHRSVSWYQQTPGQGLQFLFEYFSETQRNKGNFPGRFSGRQFSNSRSEMNVSTLELGDSALYLCATSTGDTDTQYFGPGTRLTVL.

This chain uses TRBV27 with TRBJ2-7, with 7 nucleotides matching TRBD2. The CDR3 extends over 14 amino acids. CDR1 and CDR2 (germline): MNHEY, SMNVEV (reference sequence). The V and J ends lost 2 bases and 4 bases, in that order; junction bases with no gene match: 5. The CDR3 DNA is TGTGCCAGCAGTTTAGGTAGCGGGCAATACGAGCAGTACTTC. The encoded protein is CASSLGSGQYEQYF.

The V and J genes are TRBV4-1 and TRBJ2-5; 8 positions agree with TRBD1. Germline CDR1 reads MGHRA; CDR2 reads YSYEKL. V was pared by 1 base and J by 1 base, with 2 bases of the junction left unmatched. The CDR3 runs to 15 residues. CDR3 residues: CASSQVTGAQETQYF. The DNA of the CDR3 is TGCGCCAGCAGCCAAGTGACAGGGGCCCAAGAGACCCAGTACTTC.

CDR3 sequence: CASSSELAGGRDTQYF. The CDR3 coding sequence is TGCGCCAGCAGCTCCGAACTAGCGGGAGGAAGGGATACGCAGTATTTT. V usage is TRBV5-1 and J usage is TRBJ2-3; 12 bases line up with TRBD2. Germline CDR1 is SGHRS and CDR2 is YFSETQ. The CDR3 is made up of 16 amino acids. Trimming at V came to 3 bases and at J to 6 bases, leaving 8 bases not matched to a gene.

The chain is built from TRBV27 and TRBJ2-7; TRBD1 matches 7 bases. The V gene end was trimmed by 5 bases and the J gene end by 4 bases; junction bases not matched to a gene: 14. CDR3 length equals 16 residues. CDR1 MNHEY and CDR2 SMNVEV come from the germline V gene (reference sequence). The CDR3 reads CASSDDREGPWYEQYF. In nucleotides, the CDR3 is TGTGCCAGCAGTGACGACAGGGAAGGGCCTTGGTACGAGCAGTACTTC.

The rearrangement links TRBV3-1 (or the pseudogene TRBV3-2) to TRBJ2-7; tentative D call: TRBD2 (6 bases). This CDR3 is built from 15 residues. Germline assignment: CDR1 LGHDT and CDR2 YNNKEL (reference sequence). Trimming took 5 bases from V and 3 from J, leaving 17 bases between them. The CDR3 loop reads CASSSIDRDFYEQYF. The CDR3 bases are TGTGCCAGCAGCTCCATCGACCGGGACTTCTACGAGCAGTACTTC.

J is TRBJ1-5 and V is TRBV28; perhaps TRBD1 as D (5 bases). The CDR3 length is 13 residues. CDR1 is MDHEN, CDR2 SYDVKM, per germline. V lost 8 bases, J lost 7 bases, and 15 bases lay in between. The CDR3 is CASGAGNPQPQHF. DNA of the CDR3: TGTGCCAGCGGGGCAGGGAATCCACAGCCCCAGCATTTT. Combining the CDR3 with reference TRBV28 and TRBJ1-5 gives the whole variable domain DVKVTQSSRYLVKRTGEKVFLECVQDMDHENMFWYRQDPGLGLRLIYFSYDVKMKEKGDIPEGYSVSREKKERFSLILESASTNQTSMYLCASGAGNPQPQHFGDGTRLSIL.

The chain has TRBV30 and TRBJ1-5; 7 bases are shared with TRBD1. The V segment lost 2 bases and the J segment 6 bases; nucleotides outside the gene matches: 10. CDR1 is GTSNPN and CDR2 is SVGIG in the germline V gene (reference sequence). The CDR3 extends over 15 amino acids. The CDR3 DNA sequence: TGTGCCTGGAGTACCCGGGACAGCCCTCTTCAGCCCCAGCATTTT. Its translation: CAWSTRDSPLQPQHF.

The chain has TRBV27 and TRBJ1-1; D is ambiguous. The CDR3 is 14 amino acids. V gave up 5 bases and J gave up 4 bases, with 14 bases separating them. Germline values: CDR1 MNHEY, CDR2 SMNVEV (reference sequence). The CDR3 DNA reads TGTGCCAGCAGTGACTTTCAGACGGGCACTGAAGCTTTCTTT. Its translation is CASSDFQTGTEAFF.

The chain recombines TRBV7-9 with TRBJ1-4, with D possibly being TRBD1 (5 bases). With 0 bases removed from V and 8 bases from J, the gap between germline ends came to 7 bases. The CDR3 runs to 13 residues. Germline V CDR1 and CDR2: SEHNR, FQNEAQ (reference sequence). The CDR3 protein is CASSLAGVEKLFF. Written as DNA, the CDR3 is TGTGCCAGCAGCTTAGCAGGGGTCGAAAAACTGTTTTTT.

The chain uses TRBV4-1 and TRBJ2-7; 7 bases are shared with TRBD1. V shed 4 bases and J 0 bases; nucleotides not matched to a gene: 6. Germline loops: CDR1 MGHRA, CDR2 YSYEKL. The CDR3 has 15 amino acids. CDR3 loop: CASSLSGTASYEQYF. The CDR3 DNA sequence: TGCGCCAGCAGCCTATCCGGGACAGCCTCCTACGAGCAGTACTTC.

The genes are TRBV6-5 and TRBJ2-7, with 7 bases lining up with TRBD1. Losses at the gene ends were 5 bases for V and 2 bases for J; bases not matched to a gene: 3. The CDR3 has 13 residues. Germline V gene data show CDR1 as MNHEY and CDR2 as SVGAGI. The CDR3 region has the DNA TGTGCCAGCAGTCCCGGGACAGCCTACGAGCAGTACTTC. Translation: CASSPGTAYEQYF.